This section outlines one T cell receptor (beta chain) sequence together with its context. Its antigen is still unknown. An end of the junction differs from the germline gene, which may be a read error. From the germline V gene, CDR1 is SGHTA and CDR2 is FQGNSA. Inclusive of the bounding cysteine and phenylalanine, the CDR3 is 14 residues long. This entry keeps only the CDR3 DNA: 42 bases, framed from base 1. The CDR3 regions of human TCRbeta chains were analyzed by immunosequencing. The original pipeline was this. Repertoire TCRs were matched against a reference library of SARS-CoV-2-specific TCRs generated with the MIRA antigen-specificity platform. Breadth was defined as the fraction of unique TCRs that were SARS-CoV-2-associated. Depth was defined as the fraction of total T cells that were SARS-CoV-2-associated. Using the MIRA data, each spike-specific TCR was mapped to the spike region that the TCR reacts to and placed in a CD4 or CD8 class. Log10-transformed breadth and depth values were compared by one-way ANOVA with Sidak's multiple comparisons tests. TCRdb took over this immuneACCESS table, retaining in-frame rearrangements with V and J assigned. Such tables are incomplete; in checked studies, under half of the missing clones stem from an unresolved V gene, and the remainder is unexplained. For V, J and clone size, that table is used; D and trimming come from the DNA. In all, the sample holds approximately 140,000 clones, and roughly 90% of those were seen once. The ten largest clonotypes hold around 1.1% of the sample.

The data were obtained in a study of T cell responses to AZD1222 COVID-19 vaccine (dated by TCRdb to the early 2020s). About the study as a whole: TCR sequencing covered fewer than 250 trial participants: some 210 given two doses of AZD1222 and about 26 given two doses of MenACWY control vaccine. Trial participants were enrolled into age subgroups of 18-55, 56-69 and 70-plus years, which contained 148, 28 and 57 TCR-sequenced participants, respectively. The study at large found these results: Because no samples from the day 14 peak response were available, repertoires could be characterized only after the peak T cell response. Most participants were white British and females outnumbered males, and the authors suggested that clonal diversity may have been underestimated. Spike-specific TCR breadth and depth rose significantly after two AZD1222 doses compared with day 0 and with MenACWY recipients. Conclusions about previously exposed vaccinees are limited because only six or seven AZD1222 recipients were SARS-CoV-2 seropositive at baseline. In the small 56-69-year group, the increase in depth fell short of significance, most likely because of low power. Reportedly, almost half of the unique spike-specific TCRs recognized epitopes lying outside the regions that are mutated in the B.1.351 and B.1.1.7 variants. The vaccine-associated CD4 TCRs covered the entire spike protein, and the dominant responses fell in regions 160-218 and 743-854.

The sample's time point label, in plain terms: about 28 days (+/-7) after the second vaccine dose. AZD1222 recipients whose second dose came at about 4 weeks and those whose second dose came at about 12 weeks were combined into one group, since spike-specific TCR depth and breadth did not differ between the two schedules. Samples from vaccinated people were obtained from the UK trials COV001 and COV002, which included a single-blind randomized controlled phase 2/3 trial of AZD1222 (ChAdOx1 nCoV-19) in healthy adults. For TCRbeta chain sequencing, PBMC samples were collected from trial participants at day 0 and at day 28 after the second dose.

This TCR derives from an adult who received the AZD1222 COVID-19 vaccine. The sample here was peripheral blood, taken 28 days after the second AZD1222 dose. The rearranged segments are TRBV7-2 and TRBJ2-3, with TRBD2 matching 7 junction bases. The nucleotide sequence is given as TGTGCCAGCAGCTTGGGACTAACCACATATACGCAGTATTTT. Its product reads: CASSLGLTTYTQYF.